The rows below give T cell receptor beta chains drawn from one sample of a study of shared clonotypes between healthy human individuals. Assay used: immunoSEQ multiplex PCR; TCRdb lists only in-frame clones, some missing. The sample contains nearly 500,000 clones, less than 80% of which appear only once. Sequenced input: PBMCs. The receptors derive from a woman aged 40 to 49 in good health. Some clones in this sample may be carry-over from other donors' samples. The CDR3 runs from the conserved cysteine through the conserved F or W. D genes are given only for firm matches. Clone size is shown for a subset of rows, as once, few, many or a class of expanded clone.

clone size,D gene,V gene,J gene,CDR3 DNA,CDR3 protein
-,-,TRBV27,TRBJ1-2,TGTGCCAGCAGTCCGACGGGATTATGGGGCTACACCTTC,CASSPTGLWGYTF
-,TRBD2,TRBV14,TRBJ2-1,TGTGCCAGCAGCCAATGGCTTAATAGCGGGACAAATGAGCAGTTCTTC,CASSQWLNSGTNEQFF
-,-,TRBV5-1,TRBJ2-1,TGCGCCAGCAGCTTGGCCTCGGGAATCTATAACAATGAGCAGTTCTTC,CASSLASGIYNNEQFF
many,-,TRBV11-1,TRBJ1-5,TGTGCCAGCAGCTTAAGTTGTCGCAATCAGCCCCAGCATTTT,CASSLSCRNQPQHF
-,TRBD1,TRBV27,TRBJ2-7,TGTGCCAGCAGTTTATCGATCGGGACAGTCTACGAGCAGTACTTC,CASSLSIGTVYEQYF
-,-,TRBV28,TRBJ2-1,TGTGCCAGCAGCGAGTCTCTTACGGATGAGCAGTTCTTC,CASSESLTDEQFF
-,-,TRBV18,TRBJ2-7,TGTGCCAGCTCACCAGGAAGCGGCCTCTACGAGCAGTACTTC,CASSPGSGLYEQYF
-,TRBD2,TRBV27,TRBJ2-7,TGTGCCAGCAGTACCGGGACTAGCGGGAGTTTAGCCTACGAGCAGTACTTC,CASSTGTSGSLAYEQYF
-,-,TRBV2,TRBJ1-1,TGTGCCAGCAGTTTCGGGGGGCTAGGGTACACTGAAGCTTTCTTT,CASSFGGLGYTEAFF
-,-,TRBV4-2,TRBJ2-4,TGTGCCAGCAGCTTGGGGACAGCCAAAAACATTCAGTACTTC,CASSLGTAKNIQYF
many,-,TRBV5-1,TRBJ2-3,TGCGCCAGCAGCTTGGCGACTAGCACAGATACGCAGTATTTT,CASSLATSTDTQYF
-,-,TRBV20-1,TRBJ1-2,TGCAGTGCTAGACAGAGATATGGCTACACCTTC,CSARQRYGYTF
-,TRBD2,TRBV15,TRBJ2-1,TGTGCCACCAGCAGGCCTAGGACTAGCGGGAGTAATGAGCAGTTCTTC,CATSRPRTSGSNEQFF
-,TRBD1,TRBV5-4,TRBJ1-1,TGTGCCAGCAGCTTGAGACAGGGAAACACTGAAGCTTTCTTT,CASSLRQGNTEAFF
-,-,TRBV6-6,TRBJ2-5,TGTGCCAGCAGTTACTCGGGCAGGGGGGTCGAGACCCAGTACTTC,CASSYSGRGVETQYF
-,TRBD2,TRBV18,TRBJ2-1,TGTGCCAGCTCACCACGGCTAGCGGGATGGAATGAGCAGTTCTTC,CASSPRLAGWNEQFF
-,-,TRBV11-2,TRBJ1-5,TGTGCCAGCAGCTTTGAATATAGCAATCAGCCCCAGCATTTT,CASSFEYSNQPQHF
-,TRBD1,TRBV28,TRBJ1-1,TGTGCCAGCTGGGACAGTTCGAACACTGAAGCTTTCTTT,CASWDSSNTEAFF
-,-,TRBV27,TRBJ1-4,TGTGCCAGCAGCCCTAACCGGATCGCTAATGAAAAACTGTTTTTT,CASSPNRIANEKLFF
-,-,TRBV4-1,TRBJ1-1,TGCGCCAGCAGCCAAGGGCTCAGGGCGGGAGCTTTCTTT,CASSQGLRAGAFF
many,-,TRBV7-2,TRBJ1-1,TGTGCCAGCAGCTTAGTCGGGAACACTGAAGCTTTCTTT,CASSLVGNTEAFF
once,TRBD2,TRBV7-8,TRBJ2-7,TGTGCCAGCAGCTTCGGAACTAGCGGGGGAAGCTCCTACGAGCAGTACTTC,CASSFGTSGGSSYEQYF
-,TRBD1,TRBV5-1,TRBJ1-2,TGCGCCAGAAACGGGACAGGGGAGGGTGGGTATGGCTACACCTTC,CARNGTGEGGYGYTF
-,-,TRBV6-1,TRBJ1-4,TGTGCCAGCAGTGAAGCGCTAGGGTCCGGGGAAAAACTGTTTTTT,CASSEALGSGEKLFF
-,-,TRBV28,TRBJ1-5,TGTGCCAGCAGTTTATGGGGGGACCAGCCCCAGCATTTT,CASSLWGDQPQHF
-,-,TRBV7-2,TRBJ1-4,TGTGCCAGCAGCTTAGACAGGCTCCCGAATGGAAAACTGTTTTTT,CASSLDRLPNGKLFF
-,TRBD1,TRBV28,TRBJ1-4,TGTGCCAGCAGTATAGGACAGGGGCTGTTTTTT,CASSIGQGLFF
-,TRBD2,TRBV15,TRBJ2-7,TGTGCCACCAGCAGATGGTCTAGCGGAGGTTACGAGCAGTACTTC,CATSRWSSGGYEQYF
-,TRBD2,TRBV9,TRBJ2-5,TGTGCCAGCAGCCCACCGGGGGGGTGGGAGACCCAGTACTTC,CASSPPGGWETQYF
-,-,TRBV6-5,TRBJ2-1,TGTGCCAGCAGTTACTCGGAACTCGGGTACAATGAGCAGTTCTTC,CASSYSELGYNEQFF
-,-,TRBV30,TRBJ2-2,TGTGCCTGGAGTGTGAACGTGGGCCACACCGGGGAGCTGTTTTTT,CAWSVNVGHTGELFF
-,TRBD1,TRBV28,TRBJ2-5,TGTGCCACCAGCAGGGACAGGGGCCGGGGGACCCAGTACTTC,CATSRDRGRGTQYF
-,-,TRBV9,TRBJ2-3,TGTGCCAGCAGCGTAGGTGTCGGGGCAGATACGCAGTATTTT,CASSVGVGADTQYF
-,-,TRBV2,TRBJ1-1,TGTGCCAGCAGTTACTCATCCGAGGCGGGCACTGAAGCTTTCTTT,CASSYSSEAGTEAFF
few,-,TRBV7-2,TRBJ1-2,TGTGCCAGCAGCCCCCACTCGACAGCCTCCTATGGCTACACCTTC,CASSPHSTASYGYTF
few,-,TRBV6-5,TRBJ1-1,TGTGCCAGCAGCCACGGGCGAGGGTATAGTACTGAAGCTTTCTTT,CASSHGRGYSTEAFF
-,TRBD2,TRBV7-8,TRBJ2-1,TGTGCCAGCAGCTTAGGGCTAGCGGGAGTCCTTTACAATGAGCAGTTCTTC,CASSLGLAGVLYNEQFF
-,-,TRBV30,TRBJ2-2,TGTGCCTGGAACAGACAGAGAGCCACCGGGGAGCTGTTTTTT,CAWNRQRATGELFF
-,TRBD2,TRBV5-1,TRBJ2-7,TGCGCCAGCAGCTTTGGGACTAGCGGGAGGGCCTACGAGCAGTACTTC,CASSFGTSGRAYEQYF
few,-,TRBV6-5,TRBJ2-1,TGTGCCAGCAGTTACGGCTTGGGTGAGCAGTTCTTC,CASSYGLGEQFF
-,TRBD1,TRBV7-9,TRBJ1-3,TGTGCCAGCAGCTCGATGGGACAGGGGGCAAAGAGCTCTGGAAACACCATATATTTT,CASSSMGQGAKSSGNTIYF
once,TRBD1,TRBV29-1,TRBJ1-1,TGCAGCGTCTTAATTGGGACAGGGGGAAGGGCTTTCTTT,CSVLIGTGGRAFF
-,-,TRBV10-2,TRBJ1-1,TGCGCCAGCAGTGATCGTGAGAACACTGAAGCTTTCTTT,CASSDRENTEAFF
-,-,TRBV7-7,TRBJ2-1,TGTGCTAGCAGCTTAGGGGGGATAGGAAATGAGCAGTTCTTC,CASSLGGIGNEQFF
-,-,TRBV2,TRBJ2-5,TGTGCCAGCAGTTGGTCTAAAGAGACCCAGTACTTC,CASSWSKETQYF
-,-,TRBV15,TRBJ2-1,TGTGCCACCAGCAGAGATCCAGATGTTGGGGGAGAGCAGTTCTTC,CATSRDPDVGGEQFF
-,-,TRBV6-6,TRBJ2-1,TGTGCCAGCAGTTACTCGCGGACCGCGGATGAGCAGTTCTTC,CASSYSRTADEQFF
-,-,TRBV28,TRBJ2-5,TGTGCCAGCAGTATAACAGGGTTTGGAGAGACCCAGTACTTC,CASSITGFGETQYF
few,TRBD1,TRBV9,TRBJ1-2,TGTGCCAGCAGCGTAGGAGGACCCGGGGACAGTACATATGGCTACACCTTC,CASSVGGPGDSTYGYTF
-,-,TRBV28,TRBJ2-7,TGTGCCAGCACACCCCGTGGGGGATCACGCGAGCAGTACTTC,CASTPRGGSREQYF